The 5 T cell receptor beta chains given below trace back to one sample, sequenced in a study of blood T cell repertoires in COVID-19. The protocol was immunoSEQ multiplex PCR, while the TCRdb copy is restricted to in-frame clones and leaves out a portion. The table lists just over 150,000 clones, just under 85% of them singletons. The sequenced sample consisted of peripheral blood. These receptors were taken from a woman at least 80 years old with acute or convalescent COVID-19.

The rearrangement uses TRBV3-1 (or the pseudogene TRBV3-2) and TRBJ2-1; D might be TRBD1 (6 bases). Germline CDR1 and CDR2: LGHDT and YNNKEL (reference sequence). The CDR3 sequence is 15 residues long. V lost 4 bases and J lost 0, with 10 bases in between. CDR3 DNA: TGTGCCAGCAGCCCAAGACAGGACTCCTACAATGAGCAGTTCTTC. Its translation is CASSPRQDSYNEQFF.

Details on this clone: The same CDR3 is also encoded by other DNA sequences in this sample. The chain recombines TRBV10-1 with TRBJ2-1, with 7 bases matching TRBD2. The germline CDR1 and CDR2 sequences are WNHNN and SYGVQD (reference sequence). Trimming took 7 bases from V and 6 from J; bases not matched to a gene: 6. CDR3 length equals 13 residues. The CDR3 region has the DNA TGCGCCAGCACTGGCCCTAGCGGCAATGAGCAGTTCTTC. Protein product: CASTGPSGNEQFF.

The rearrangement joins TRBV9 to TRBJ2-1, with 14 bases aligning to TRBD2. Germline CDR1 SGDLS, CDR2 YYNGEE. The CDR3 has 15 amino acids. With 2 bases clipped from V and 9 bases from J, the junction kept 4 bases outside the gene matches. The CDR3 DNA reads TGTGCCAGCAGCGTGACTAGCGGGAGGGTGATTGAGCAGTTCTTC. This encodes CASSVTSGRVIEQFF.

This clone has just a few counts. As DNA, the CDR3 is TGTGCAAGTCGCTTATGGGCGAACAGATATAATTCACCCCTCCACTTT. Translating gives CASRLWANRYNSPLHF. The rearrangement joins TRBV12-2 to TRBJ1-6; the table's D call TRBD1 went unverified against the DNA. TRBV12-2 is a pseudogene. This CDR3 is built from 16 residues.

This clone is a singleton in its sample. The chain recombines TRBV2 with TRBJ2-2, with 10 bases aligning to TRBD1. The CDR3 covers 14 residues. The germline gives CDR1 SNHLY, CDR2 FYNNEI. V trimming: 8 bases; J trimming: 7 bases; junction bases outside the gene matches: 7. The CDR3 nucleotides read TGTGCCAGCGGAACCGGGACAGGGGTCGGGGAGCTGTTTTTT. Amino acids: CASGTGTGVGELFF.